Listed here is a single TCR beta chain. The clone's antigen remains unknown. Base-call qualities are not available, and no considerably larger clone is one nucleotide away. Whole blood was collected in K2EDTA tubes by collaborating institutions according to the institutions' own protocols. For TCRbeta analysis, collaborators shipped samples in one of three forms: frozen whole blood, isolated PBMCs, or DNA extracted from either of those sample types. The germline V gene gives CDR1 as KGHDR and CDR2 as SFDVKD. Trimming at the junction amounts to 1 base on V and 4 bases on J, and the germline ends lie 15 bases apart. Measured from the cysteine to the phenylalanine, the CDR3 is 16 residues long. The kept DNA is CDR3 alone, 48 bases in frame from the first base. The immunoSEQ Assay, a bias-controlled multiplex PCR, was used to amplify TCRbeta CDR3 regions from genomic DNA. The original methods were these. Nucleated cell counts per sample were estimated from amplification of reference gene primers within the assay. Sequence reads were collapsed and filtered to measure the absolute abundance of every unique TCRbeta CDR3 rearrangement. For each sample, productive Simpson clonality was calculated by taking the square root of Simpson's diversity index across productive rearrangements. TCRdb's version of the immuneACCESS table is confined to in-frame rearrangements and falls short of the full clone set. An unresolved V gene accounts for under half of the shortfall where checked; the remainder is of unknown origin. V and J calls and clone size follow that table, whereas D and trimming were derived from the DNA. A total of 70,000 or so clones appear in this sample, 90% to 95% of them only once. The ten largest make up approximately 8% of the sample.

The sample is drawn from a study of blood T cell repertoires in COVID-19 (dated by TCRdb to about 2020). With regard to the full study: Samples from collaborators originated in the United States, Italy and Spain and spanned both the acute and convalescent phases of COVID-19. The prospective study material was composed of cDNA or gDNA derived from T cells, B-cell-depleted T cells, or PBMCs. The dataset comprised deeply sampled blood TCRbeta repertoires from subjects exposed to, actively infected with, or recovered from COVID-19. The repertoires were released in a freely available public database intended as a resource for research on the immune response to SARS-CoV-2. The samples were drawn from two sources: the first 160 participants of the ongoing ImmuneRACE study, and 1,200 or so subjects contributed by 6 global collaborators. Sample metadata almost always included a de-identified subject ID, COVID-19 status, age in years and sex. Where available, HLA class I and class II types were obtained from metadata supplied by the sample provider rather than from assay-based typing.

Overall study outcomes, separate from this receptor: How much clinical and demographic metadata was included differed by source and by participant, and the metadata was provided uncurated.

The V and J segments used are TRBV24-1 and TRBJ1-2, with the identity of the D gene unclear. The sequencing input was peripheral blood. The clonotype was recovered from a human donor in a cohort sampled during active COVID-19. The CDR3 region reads CATSDLWVGRVYGYTF. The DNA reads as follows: TGTGCCACCAGTGATTTATGGGTAGGGAGGGTCTATGGCTACACCTTC.